Below, 5 T cell receptor beta chains from the same sample are listed, as sequenced in a study of PD-1 blockade in classical Hodgkin lymphoma. TCRdb's copy holds only in-frame clones and misses some; the assay was immunoSEQ multiplex PCR. This table holds roughly 8,000 clones, 70% to 90% found once. The time point was: cycle 4 day 1 (C4D1), after less than 7 weeks of nivolumab. All patients relapsed after autologous stem cell transplantation, and brentuximab vedotin exposure varied. Sequenced here: peripheral blood mononuclear cells (PBMCs), sampled before the fourth cycle of nivolumab. The receptors were sampled from a human donor with classical Hodgkin lymphoma.

By share of the sample, this clone is large. Other DNA sequences in this sample translate to the same CDR3. The genes are TRBV27 and TRBJ1-5, with D perhaps TRBD1 (5 bases). Germline V gene sequence: CDR1 MNHEY, CDR2 SMNVEV (reference sequence). The ends were cut back, 2 bases at V and 4 bases at J, with 6 bases in the middle. This CDR3 spans 13 amino acids. In DNA form, the CDR3 reads TGTGCCAGCAGTTTACGGGGGAATCAGCCCCAGCATTTT. Amino acid sequence: CASSLRGNQPQHF.

The rearrangement links TRBV27 to TRBJ1-5, with a possible D match to TRBD1 (6 bases). Germline CDR1 MNHEY, CDR2 SMNVEV (reference sequence). The CDR3 contains 14 residues. With 5 bases removed from V and 9 bases from J, the gap between germline ends came to 17 bases. CDR3 nucleotide sequence: TGTGCCAGCAGTCCGCGGGAGACAGGTCGGCCCCAGCATTTT. This translates into CASSPRETGRPQHF.

The rearrangement joins TRBV10-3 to TRBJ1-3, with 7 positions matching TRBD1. The CDR3 length is 15 residues. Germline V CDR1 and CDR2: ENHRY, SYGVKD. V lost 6 bases, J lost 2 bases, and 7 bases stayed unmatched. The CDR3: CAISEAGGPGNTIYF. The CDR3 coding sequence is TGTGCCATCAGCGAAGCAGGGGGGCCTGGAAACACCATATATTTT.

The CDR3 reads CASSLTGTDYNEQFF. CDR3 bases: TGCGCCAGCAGCTTAACCGGGACAGATTACAATGAGCAGTTCTTC. This chain uses TRBV5-1 with TRBJ2-1; TRBD1 matches 7 bases. V gave up 2 bases and J gave up 4 bases; unmatched junction bases: 6. Looked up from germline, CDR1 is SGHRS and CDR2 is YFSETQ. The CDR3 runs to 15 residues.

CDR3 DNA: TGTGCCAGCAAAGTAGGTTCACCGAACACTGAAGCTTTCTTT. Residues: CASKVGSPNTEAFF. The gene calls are TRBV2 and TRBJ1-1; D gene uncertain. CDR3 size: 14 residues. Trimming stripped 7 bases from V and 1 base from J, with 13 bases between. Germline assignment: CDR1 SNHLY and CDR2 FYNNEI.